This TCR beta chain comes out of a study of T cell changes during pregnancy in multiple sclerosis. The CDR3 has 15 amino acids. V lost 4 bases, J lost 2 bases, and 3 bases stayed unmatched. Germline V gene lookup returns CDR1 MGHDK and CDR2 SYGVNS. Profiled with immunoSEQ multiplex PCR; TCRdb holds only in-frame clones, not every one. Of under 55,000 clones in the sample, almost 95% were seen once. The clonotype originates from a female donor with multiple sclerosis, enrolled in a pregnancy study. Material: CD4+ T cells from peripheral blood mononuclear cells, obtained in the third trimester of pregnancy. The chain joins TRBV25-1 to TRBJ2-5, with TRBD2 matching 11 bases. For the CDR3, the DNA is TGTGCCAGCAGTGTTCTAGCGGGGGGTCAAGAGACCCAGTACTTC. It translates to CASSVLAGGQETQYF.